This entry lists 21 T cell receptor beta chains sequenced from one sample in a study of T cell repertoires in cytomegalovirus infection. Using its own MiXCR run on the reads, TCRdb lists one record per CDR3 protein. The sample has some 77,000 distinct CDR3 sequences, more than 3% seen once; the top ten hold less than 5%. Specimen: PBMCs. These receptors all come from a human donor in good health (CMV status not recorded). Some clones in this sample may be carry-over from other donors' samples.

Many counts were recorded for this clonotype. This chain uses TRBV15 with TRBJ2-3; no clear D. V was trimmed by 3 bases and J by 2 bases, leaving 12 bases between them. From germline, CDR1 is LNHNV and CDR2 YYDKDF (reference sequence). The CDR3 is made up of 15 amino acids. The CDR3 DNA reads TGTGCCACCAGCAGTCAGGTGCGTGACACAGATACGCAGTATTTT. It specifies CATSSQVRDTDTQYF. The complete variable domain, with remaining parts taken from reference TRBV15 and TRBJ2-3, reads DAMVIQNPRYQVTQFGKPVTLSCSQTLNHNVMYWYQQKSSQAPKLLFHYYDKDFNNEADTPDNFQSRRPNTSFCFLDIRSPGLGDTAMYLCATSSQVRDTDTQYFGPGTRLTVL.

In its sample, this clonotype was seen many times. The rearrangement links TRBV20-1 to TRBJ1-2, with no clear D. The CDR3 is 14 amino acids. V was cut by 6 bases and J by 0 bases, with 14 bases left in between. From germline, CDR1 is DFQATT and CDR2 SNEGSKA (reference sequence). The CDR3 DNA reads as TGCAGTGCCACATTACCACTGACTAACTATGGCTACACCTTC. Its protein is CSATLPLTNYGYTF.

This clonotype was seen at least ten times. The CDR3 region is CASTRGPPHNQPQHF. DNA for the CDR3: TGTGCCAGCACCAGGGGACCGCCCCACAATCAGCCCCAGCATTTT. The chain employs TRBV27 and TRBJ1-5; possible D gene TRBD1, 6 bases. Per germline, CDR1 MNHEY and CDR2 SMNVEV (reference sequence). Trimming stripped 7 bases from V and 3 bases from J, with 16 bases between. This CDR3 comprises 15 residues.

This clonotype showed up many times. For the CDR3, the DNA is TGTGCCAGCAGACGCGGGACTATCACTGAAGCTTTCTTT. Amino acids: CASRRGTITEAFF. This sequence joins TRBV28 and TRBJ1-1; tentatively, D is TRBD1 (5 bases). The CDR3 has 13 amino acids. Germline CDR1 and CDR2: MDHEN and SYDVKM. Trimming stripped 6 bases from V and 4 bases from J, with 12 bases between. Together with reference TRBV28 and TRBJ1-1, the CDR3 gives the full variable domain: DVKVTQSSRYLVKRTGEKVFLECVQDMDHENMFWYRQDPGLGLRLIYFSYDVKMKEKGDIPEGYSVSREKKERFSLILESASTNQTSMYLCASRRGTITEAFFGQGTRLTVV.

There are many counts of this clonotype. The V call is TRBV12-3 or TRBV12-4, the J call TRBJ1-4; TRBD1 matches at 8 bases. This CDR3 region has 14 residues. V lost 6 bases to trimming and J lost 8 bases; unmatched junction nucleotides: 8. The CDR3 sequence is CASSYDRGWEKLFF. In DNA form, the CDR3 reads TGTGCCAGCAGCTACGACAGGGGATGGGAAAAACTGTTTTTT.

This clonotype occurred many times. This chain links TRBV4-1 with TRBJ2-7; TRBD2 aligns across 8 bases. The V gene's germline CDR1 is MGHRA and CDR2 YSYEKL. CDR3 size: 14 residues. Losses at the gene ends were 4 bases for V and 2 bases for J; bases not matched to a gene: 4. The CDR3 coding sequence is TGCGCCAGCAGCCCGATAGCGGGGCCCTACGAGCAGTACTTC. Protein sequence: CASSPIAGPYEQYF.

This clonotype was found many times. The DNA for the CDR3 is TGTGCCAGCAGCTTGGGGGCCGGGACAGGAAATTCACCCCTCCACTTT. Translated, it gives CASSLGAGTGNSPLHF. The chain couples TRBV7-2 to TRBJ1-6; the match to TRBD1 covers 8 bases. Germline CDR1 is SGHTA and CDR2 is FQGNSA. Losses at the gene ends were 3 bases for V and 7 bases for J; bases not matched to a gene: 8. The CDR3 has 16 amino acids.

This clonotype was seen many times. The chain is built from TRBV7-8 and TRBJ1-5; 7 bases align to TRBD1. Per germline, CDR1 SGHVS and CDR2 FQNEAQ. The CDR3 is made up of 15 amino acids. The ends lost 5 bases at V and 5 bases at J; junction bases unmatched: 9. In DNA, the CDR3 is TGTGCCAGCAGCGGGGAGACAGGGTCGCATCAGCCCCAGCATTTT. Protein product: CASSGETGSHQPQHF.

The table lists this clonotype with many counts. CDR3 sequence (DNA): TGTGCCAGCAGACAGGAGAATCAGCCCCAGCATTTT. Translation gives CASRQENQPQHF. The V and J genes are TRBV27 and TRBJ1-5; maybe TRBD1 (5 bases). Germline-derived CDR1 and CDR2 are MNHEY and SMNVEV (reference sequence). V was cut by 6 bases and J by 4 bases, with 7 bases left in between. The CDR3 runs 12 residues.

Ten or more counts support this clonotype. The rearrangement joins TRBV7-9 to TRBJ2-1; D is ambiguous. The CDR3 contains 16 residues. The ends were cut back, 2 bases at V and 7 bases at J, with 18 bases in the middle. Germline V gene lookup returns CDR1 SEHNR and CDR2 FQNEAQ (reference sequence). CDR3 sequence reads: CASSLFRTDDANEQFF. The DNA for the CDR3 is TGTGCCAGCAGCTTATTCCGGACGGACGACGCGAATGAGCAGTTCTTC.

This clonotype was seen ten or more times. The J gene is TRBJ1-1, the V gene TRBV7-9, with 7 bases aligning to TRBD1. Germline lookup yields CDR1 SEHNR and CDR2 FQNEAQ (reference sequence). The ends lost 2 bases at V and 3 bases at J; junction bases unmatched: 12. The CDR3 contains 17 residues. CDR3 amino acids: CASSLKDRGQPYTEAFF. The CDR3 DNA reads TGTGCCAGCAGCTTAAAGGACCGGGGACAGCCTTACACTGAAGCTTTCTTT. Complete variable domain (other parts from reference TRBV7-9 and TRBJ1-1): DTGVSQNPRHKITKRGQNVTFRCDPISEHNRLYWYRQTLGQGPEFLTYFQNEAQLEKSRLLSDRFSAERPKGSFSTLEIQRTEQGDSAMYLCASSLKDRGQPYTEAFFGQGTRLTVV.

This clonotype appeared many times. V gene TRBV28 combines with J gene TRBJ1-1; a weak D match, TRBD1 (5 bases). The CDR3 runs to 13 residues. Looked up from germline, CDR1 is MDHEN and CDR2 is SYDVKM. With 5 bases removed from V and 6 bases from J, the gap between germline ends came to 13 bases. CDR3 amino acids: CASSPTAGAEAFF. CDR3 DNA sequence: TGTGCCAGCAGTCCCACCGCGGGGGCTGAAGCTTTCTTT.

This clonotype has ten or more counts. The rearrangement uses TRBV23-1 and TRBJ2-3; 7 bases match TRBD1. TRBV23-1 is flagged as an ORF with uncertain function. The CDR3 length is 13 residues. The V and J ends lost 4 bases and 5 bases, in that order; junction bases with no gene match: 3. This chain's CDR3 is CASSPTGEDTQYF. The CDR3 nucleotides are TGCGCCAGCAGTCCCACAGGGGAAGATACGCAGTATTTT.

This clonotype has at least ten counts. The junction departs from germline at one end; a sequencing error may be responsible. The CDR3 loop reads CASSQETSYSEQFF. The CDR3 coding sequence is TGTGCCAGCAGCCAAGAGACTAGCTACAGTGAGCAGTTCTTC. This sequence joins TRBV7-6 and TRBJ2-1; 7 bases agree with TRBD2. There are 14 residues in the CDR3. The germline CDR1 and CDR2 sequences are SGHVS and FNYEAQ.

This clonotype came up many times. The genes are TRBV5-1 and TRBJ2-3; D perhaps matches TRBD2 (5 bases). V dropped 4 bases and J dropped 2 bases, with 20 bases sitting between them. The CDR3 consists of 17 residues. Germline CDR1 and CDR2: SGHRS and YFSETQ. The CDR3 DNA sequence: TGCGCCAGCAGCCCGCCGGCGGCTAGCCGAAACACAGATACGCAGTATTTT. It encodes CASSPPAASRNTDTQYF.

In its sample, this clonotype was seen many times. The chain carries TRBV9 and TRBJ2-5; 11 bases are a match to TRBD1. V was pared by 4 bases and J by 5 bases, with 10 bases of the junction left unmatched. The CDR3 spans 16 residues. Germline CDR1 SGDLS, CDR2 YYNGEE. The CDR3 coding sequence is TGTGCCAGCAGCTCCCGGACAGGGGGCTTGGTGGAGACCCAGTACTTC. Amino acids: CASSSRTGGLVETQYF.

This clonotype has ten or more counts. V is TRBV7-3 and J is TRBJ2-3; 7 nucleotides align to TRBD2. V gave up 2 bases and J gave up 0 bases; unmatched junction bases: 2. Germline values: CDR1 SGHTA, CDR2 FQGTGA. The CDR3 contains 15 residues. CDR3 amino acids: CASSLYGGSTDTQYF. CDR3 sequence (DNA): TGTGCCAGCAGCTTATACGGGGGGAGCACAGATACGCAGTATTTT.

This clonotype was observed many times. The J gene is TRBJ2-6, the V gene TRBV6-1; D remains ambiguous. Trimming took 5 bases from V and 9 from J, leaving 11 bases between them. There are 13 residues in the CDR3. CDR1 is MNHNS and CDR2 is SASEGT in the germline V gene. The chain's CDR3 is CASSLSPHNVLTF. The CDR3, as DNA: TGTGCCAGCAGTTTATCCCCCCACAACGTCCTGACTTTC.

This clonotype was counted at least ten times. The chain recombines TRBV7-3 with TRBJ1-2; 7 nucleotides match TRBD1. The CDR3 is 14 residues long. V lost 0 bases and J lost 6; bases outside the gene matches: 4. CDR1 and CDR2 from the germline V gene are SGHTA and FQGTGA. CDR3 sequence (DNA): TGTGCCAGCAGCTTAACAGGGGGCGTTCATGGCTACACCTTC. This codes for CASSLTGGVHGYTF.

The rearrangement uses TRBV7-2 and TRBJ1-2; TRBD1 agrees at 7 bases. This CDR3 is built from 16 residues. V lost 0 bases and J lost 4; bases outside the gene matches: 8. Germline lookup yields CDR1 SGHTA and CDR2 FQGNSA. The CDR3 nucleotides read TGTGCCAGCAGCTTAGCGGGAAGGGGGCAGGGCTATGGCTACACCTTC. It yields the protein CASSLAGRGQGYGYTF.

This clonotype was seen at least ten times. The chain joins TRBV5-6 to TRBJ1-2, with D uncertain. Trimming shortened V by 4 bases and J by 3 bases, and 10 bases separated the two germline ends. Germline lookup yields CDR1 SGHDT and CDR2 YYEEEE. CDR3 length equals 13 residues. For the CDR3, the DNA is TGTGCCAGCAGCGGAGAGAGCGACTATGGCTACACCTTC. Its translation is CASSGESDYGYTF.